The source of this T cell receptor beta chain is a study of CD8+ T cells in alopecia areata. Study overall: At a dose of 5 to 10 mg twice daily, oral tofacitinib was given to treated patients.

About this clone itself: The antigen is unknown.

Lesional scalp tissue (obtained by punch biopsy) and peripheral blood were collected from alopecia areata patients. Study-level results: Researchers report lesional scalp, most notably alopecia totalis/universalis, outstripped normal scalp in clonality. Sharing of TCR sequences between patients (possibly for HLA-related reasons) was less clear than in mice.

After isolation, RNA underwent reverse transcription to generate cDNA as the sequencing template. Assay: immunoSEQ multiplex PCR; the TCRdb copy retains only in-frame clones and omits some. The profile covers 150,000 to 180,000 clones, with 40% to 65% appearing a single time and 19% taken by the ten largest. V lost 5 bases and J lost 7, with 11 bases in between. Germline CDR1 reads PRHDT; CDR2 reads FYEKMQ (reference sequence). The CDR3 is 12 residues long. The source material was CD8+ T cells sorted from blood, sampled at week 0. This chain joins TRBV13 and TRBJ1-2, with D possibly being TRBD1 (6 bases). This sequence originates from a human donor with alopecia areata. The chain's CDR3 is CASSVQGTGYTF. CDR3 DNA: TGTGCCAGCAGCGTACAGGGAACTGGCTACACCTTC.